These 8 T cell receptor beta chains share one sample of origin, sequenced in a study of CD8 T cells in Susac syndrome (dated by TCRdb to between 2018 and 2021). The library was produced with the immunoSEQ multiplex PCR assay. RNA was extracted with the RNeasy kit and roughly 0.5 to 1 ug was reverse transcribed using random hexamers. In-frame beta chains were kept once TCRdb had trimmed the public reads at Q25 with fastp and called clones with MiXCR. Identical CDR3 protein sequences are pooled into one entry, listed with their most common genes and DNA. The sample table contains 150,000 or so distinct CDR3 sequences; only one count was recorded for roughly 96% of them. The top ten hold about 0.17% of the sample. The sample consisted of CD4+ T cells from PBMCs. The receptors come from a human donor with Susac syndrome.

This chain uses TRBV2 with TRBJ1-6; D might be TRBD1 (6 bases). This CDR3 is built from 15 residues. The V gene's germline CDR1 is SNHLY and CDR2 FYNNEI. The V end lost 6 bases, the J end lost 7 bases, and 16 bases lay between the germline ends. The CDR3, as DNA: TGTGCCAGCAGGGGGACAAGAAGGACCAATTCACCCCTCCACTTT. This codes for CASRGTRRTNSPLHF.

The V gene is TRBV9, the J gene TRBJ2-1, with 8 bases aligning to TRBD2. J lost 7 bases, V lost 4 bases, and 10 bases had no gene match. In germline, CDR1 is SGDLS, CDR2 YYNGEE. CDR3 length: 15 residues. The CDR3 region has the DNA TGTGCCAGCAGCTTCACTAGCGGCCCAGCTAATGAGCAGTTCTTC. Amino acids: CASSFTSGPANEQFF.

This chain joins TRBV19 and TRBJ2-7; a weak D match, TRBD1 (5 bases). Germline V gene lookup returns CDR1 LNHDA and CDR2 SQIVND (reference sequence). The CDR3 spans 13 residues. Trimming took 6 bases from V and 6 from J, leaving 15 bases between them. The CDR3 spells CASRTTGSGEQYF. CDR3 bases: TGTGCCAGTAGGACCACAGGTTCCGGCGAGCAGTACTTC.

CDR3 sequence: CSASRLADEQFF. The CDR3 bases are TGCAGTGCTAGTCGTCTAGCTGACGAGCAGTTCTTC. The chain is built from TRBV20-1 and TRBJ2-1, with a tentative D call TRBD2 (5 bases). V was shortened by 3 bases and J by 10 bases, with 13 bases between the two germline ends. Per the germline V gene, CDR1 is DFQATT and CDR2 is SNEGSKA (reference sequence). CDR3 length: 12 amino acids.

The V and J genes are TRBV15 and TRBJ2-5, with unresolved D. The CDR3 spans 14 residues. With 1 base removed from V and 5 bases from J, the gap between germline ends came to 11 bases. Germline assignment: CDR1 LNHNV and CDR2 YYDKDF (reference sequence). Written as DNA, the CDR3 is TGTGCCACCAGCAGAGGTCGAGACGTCGAGACCCAGTACTTC. Its protein product is CATSRGRDVETQYF.

The chain carries TRBV24-1 and TRBJ2-2, with 10 nucleotides matching TRBD2. This CDR3 has 16 amino acids. Germline CDR1 is KGHDR and CDR2 is SFDVKD. V lost 4 bases, J lost 2 bases, and 3 bases stayed unmatched. CDR3 residues: CATSDPSGGNTGELFF. The CDR3 coding sequence is TGTGCCACCAGTGACCCTAGCGGGGGTAACACCGGGGAGCTGTTTTTT.

This chain uses TRBV20-1 with TRBJ1-5; TRBD1 is a possible D gene (6 bases). V lost 3 bases and J lost 3, with 9 bases in between. CDR1 is DFQATT and CDR2 is SNEGSKA in the germline V gene (reference sequence). The CDR3 spans 13 residues. The CDR3 sequence is CSASAGVNQPQHF. CDR3 DNA sequence: TGCAGTGCTAGCGCAGGGGTCAATCAGCCCCAGCATTTT.

This chain connects TRBV29-1 to TRBJ2-5; D possibly matches TRBD1 or TRBD2 (6 bases each). There are 12 residues in the CDR3. Germline V gives CDR1 SQVTM, CDR2 ANQGSEA. The V and J ends lost 1 base and 7 bases respectively, with 10 bases between them. CDR3 amino acids: CSVEAGGGTQYF. In nucleotides, the CDR3 is TGCAGCGTTGAAGCCGGGGGCGGGACCCAGTACTTC.